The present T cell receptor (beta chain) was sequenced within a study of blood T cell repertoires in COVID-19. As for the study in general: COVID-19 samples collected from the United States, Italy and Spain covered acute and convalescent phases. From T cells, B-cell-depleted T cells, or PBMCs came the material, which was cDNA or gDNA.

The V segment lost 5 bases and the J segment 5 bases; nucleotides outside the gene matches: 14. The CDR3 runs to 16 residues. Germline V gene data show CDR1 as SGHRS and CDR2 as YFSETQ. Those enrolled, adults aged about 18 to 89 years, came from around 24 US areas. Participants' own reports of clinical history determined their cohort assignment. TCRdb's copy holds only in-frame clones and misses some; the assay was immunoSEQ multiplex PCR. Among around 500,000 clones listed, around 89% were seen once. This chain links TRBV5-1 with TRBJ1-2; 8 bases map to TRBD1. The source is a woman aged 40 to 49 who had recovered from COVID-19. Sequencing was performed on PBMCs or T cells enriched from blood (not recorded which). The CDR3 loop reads CASRRGGQVMGYGYTF. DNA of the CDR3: TGCGCCAGCAGGAGAGGGGGACAGGTCATGGGTTATGGCTACACCTTC.